This T cell receptor (beta chain) was identified in a study of blood T cells in healthy people across ages. General study points: Long-lived donors exceeded aged donors in naive CD4+ cells and diversity.

There are 15 residues in the CDR3. The germline V gene has CDR1 MNHEY and CDR2 SMNVEV (reference sequence). As concerns this clonotype: Its matching antigen is unknown.

The authors ran a second PCR of roughly 6 to 12 cycles using a sample-barcoded 5' primer and a J-beta primer mix. Every single cDNA molecule received a tag from a template-switch adaptor with 12 random nucleotides. In TCRdb, the 5' RACE reads were re-called with MiXCR into one record per CDR3 protein. This table holds about 1.6 million distinct CDR3 sequences, around 35% found once. This receptor was obtained from a woman in her twenties or thirties in good health. The genes are TRBV27 and TRBJ2-5; 9 nucleotides align to TRBD1. TRBJ2-7 matches the DNA end more closely, so the J call is doubtful. Material for sequencing was blood. In DNA, the CDR3 is TGTGCCAGCAGTTACTTGGGACAGGGTAGTTACGAGCAGTACTTC. Encoded protein: CASSYLGQGSYEQYF.